This TCR beta chain is drawn from a study of cytomegalovirus exposure and HLA in healthy donors. Across the whole study: Some 85 million unique TCRs, all from HLA-typed donors, were included in an early release of the data. Membership in the Caucasian-associated ancestry cluster was found for about four fifths of about 430 genotyped donors.

PCR employed 60 Vbeta and 13 Jbeta primers. Using immunoSEQ multiplex PCR, the repertoire was profiled, and TCRdb retains in-frame clones only, with some absent. The sample shows 95,000 to 150,000 clones, about 16% of them seen only once. Sample: PBMCs. This clonotype was obtained from a young woman in good health and CMV-seronegative.

DNA of the CDR3: TGTGCCTGGAGTCCCGGGGAAGAGCAGTACTTC. This sequence encodes CAWSPGEEQYF. The genes are TRBV30 and TRBJ2-7; D perhaps matches TRBD2 (5 bases). CDR1 and CDR2 from the germline V gene are GTSNPN and SVGIG (reference sequence). Trimming cost V 2 bases and J 7 bases, with 9 bases left between them. This CDR3 is 11 amino acids long.